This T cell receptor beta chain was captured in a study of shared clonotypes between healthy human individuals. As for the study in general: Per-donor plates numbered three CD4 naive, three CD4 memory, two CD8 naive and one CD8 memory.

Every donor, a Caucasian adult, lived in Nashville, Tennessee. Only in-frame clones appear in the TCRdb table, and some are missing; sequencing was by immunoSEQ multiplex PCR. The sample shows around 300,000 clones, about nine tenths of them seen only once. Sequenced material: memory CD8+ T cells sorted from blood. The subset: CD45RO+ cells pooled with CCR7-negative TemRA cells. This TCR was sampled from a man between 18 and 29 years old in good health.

CDR3 sequence (DNA): TGCGCCAGCAGCCAAGATAGGTACAGGGCTCTCCACGAGCAGTACTTC. This codes for CASSQDRYRALHEQYF. V and J are TRBV4-3 and TRBJ2-7; D might be TRBD1 (6 bases). CDR3 length: 16 amino acids. Trimming cost V 0 bases and J 5 bases, with 17 bases left between them. Looked up from germline, CDR1 is LGHNA and CDR2 is YSLEER.